This paragraph reports one T cell receptor beta chain. Antigen specificity is unknown. Gene names are mouse gene names. Read coverage stops 1 residue before the CDR3 terminus; the germline J gene supplies the remainder. The data belong to a study of tissue T cells after allogeneic stem cell transplantation. Whole-study findings and limits: Anatomically similar tissues had similar TCR repertoires within each patient. In patients and mice, blood and spleen missed much of tissue repertoire. Some tissue clones might be persisting host cells; their alloreactivity or antigen specificity was not determined.

TCRdb keeps only in-frame clones here, not all; method: immunoSEQ multiplex PCR. The sample has about 48,000 clones; roughly 73% are singletons. V was clipped by 5 bases and J by 1 base; unmatched bases: 2. From germline, CDR1 is NNHNN and CDR2 SYGAGS (reference sequence). This CDR3 is 13 amino acids long. The clonotype was recovered from a pool of C57BL/6 mice in good health. The rearrangement uses TRBV13-2 and TRBJ1-1, with 7 bases aligning to TRBD1. The material sequenced was sorted cells pooled from one or two spleens. Partial CDR3 DNA: TGTGCCAGCGGGGGACAGATAAACACAGAAGTCTTC. As protein: CASGGQINTEVF. The full CDR3 sequence reads CASGGQINTEVFF.